The source of this T cell receptor beta chain is a study of T cells in Graves' hyperthyroidism and ophthalmopathy (dated 2019 in TCRdb). Study-wide context: Peripheral blood samples were taken at initial diagnosis, before any treatment was given. Whether ophthalmopathy could be predicted prospectively was tested in an independent validation cohort made up of roughly 19 hyperthyroidism patients plus 17 patients who later progressed to ophthalmopathy. The approximately 100 discovery patients were divided at random into training and test sets in a 7:3 ratio. To identify TCR V-J signatures that set the groups apart, the researchers used a discovery cohort of 100 or so patients, made up of 43 with Graves' ophthalmopathy and 57 with stable Graves' hyperthyroidism. In addition, the study compared T-cell repertoires in thyroid tissue and in blood from over 5 Graves' hyperthyroidism patients. The paper describes TCR Vbeta CDR3 sequencing of 130 to 150 peripheral blood samples, made up of 43 ophthalmopathy patients, around 78 hyperthyroidism patients and roughly 17 progressor patients. After blood sampling, hyperthyroidism patients were treated with methimazole at a starting dose of 30 mg daily, and ophthalmopathy patients were treated with high-dose intravenous methylprednisolone. General conclusions and limits of the study: Blood samples also contained most of the expanded thyroid clonotypes (frequency above 0.001), which suggests that blood repertoires may reflect thyroid immune responses. In validation, the model predicted progression to ophthalmopathy a median of approximately 6.3 months before onset, with over 55% sensitivity and more than 72% specificity. Sample size was not statistically predetermined, and blinding of investigators to group allocation was not performed. A 13 V-J signature model separated ophthalmopathy from stable hyperthyroidism, with over 85% sensitivity and about 81% specificity in cross-validation and 80%/75% in testing.

The TCR beta CDR3 regions were amplified from the RNA transcripts. For the first round of RT-PCR on the TCR CDR3, the HTBI primer set was used together with the Qiagen OneStep RT-PCR kit. A second multiplex PCR round built the libraries, followed by size selection and purification. Sequencing of the libraries was done on an Illumina HiSeq2000 using paired-end 100 bp reads. The study's own analysis went as follows. SOAPnuke was used to process the raw data, with reads discarded if the reads contained adapters or uncalled bases, had a mean Phred below 15, or lacked an exact constant-primer or identifier match. High-quality paired reads were merged using COPE v1.2.5, and each unique nucleotide sequence was defined as a clonotype. Clonotypes were aligned to IMGT TRBV, TRBD and TRBJ reference segments using MiTCR v1.1. Only V-J combinations with frequency above 0.0001, covering approximately 99% of repertoires, were analysed. The TCS score was defined as the ratio of F50 (clonal expansion) to E x V (chaos), calculated using BLOSUM62-based TCRdist between CDR3 peptides within each V-J. Welch's t-statistics and random forest reduced around 520 V-J features to about 12, which were used in a naive Bayes classifier (R e1071). In TCRdb, the public reads were trimmed at Q25 with fastp and aligned with MiXCR, with productive beta chains retained. Each CDR3 protein gets just one entry, which takes the most common genes and DNA from the rows behind it. The V and J calls were not made by the authors but by TCRdb's processing. Here the sample has about 290,000 distinct CDR3 sequences; roughly a fifth occur a single time. Clones ranked in the top ten supply roughly 40% of the sample.

For this clonotype: Its antigen is currently not known. At one of its ends the junction is not consistent with the germline gene, which may arise from a read error.

Reading the germline V gene gives CDR1 SGHRS and CDR2 YFSETQ. The CDR3 has 14 amino acids, counting the end cysteine and phenylalanine. Only the CDR3 part of the read is kept: 42 bases, read in frame from the first base. In the ophthalmopathy patients, disease was moderately to severely active, with a Clinical Activity Score of 3 or more, a NOSPECS grade of 4 or more, and a duration of less than 3 months. Patients with uncontrolled infections, other autoimmune diseases, pregnancy or lactation were excluded. Clinical symptoms, serum thyroxine and TRAb, thyroid ultrasound, and orbital computed tomography formed the basis for the diagnoses. PBMCs were isolated from around 10 ml of fresh peripheral blood by Ficoll-Paque density gradient centrifugation. Trizol reagent was used to extract total RNA, and RNA quality was then checked on an Agilent 2100 Bioanalyzer.

The receptor's source is a man aged 45-65 years with Graves' ophthalmopathy. The chain joins TRBV5-1 to TRBJ2-7; the central 7 bases match TRBD1. The sample taken for sequencing was blood. The DNA sequence reads TGCGCCAGCAGCCGGGACAGCCCTAGCTACGAGCAGTGCTTC. It translates as CASSRDSPSYEQCF.